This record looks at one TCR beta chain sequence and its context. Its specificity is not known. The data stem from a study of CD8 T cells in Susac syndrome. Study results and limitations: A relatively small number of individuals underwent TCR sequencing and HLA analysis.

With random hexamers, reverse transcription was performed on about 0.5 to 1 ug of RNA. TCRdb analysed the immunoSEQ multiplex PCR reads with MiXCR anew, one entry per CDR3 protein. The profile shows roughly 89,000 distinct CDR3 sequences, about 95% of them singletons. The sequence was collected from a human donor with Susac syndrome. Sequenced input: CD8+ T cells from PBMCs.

The CDR3 coding sequence is TGTGCCAGCAGCGTAGGCCTAGCGGACACAGATACGCAGTATTTT. Residues: CASSVGLADTDTQYF. The V call is TRBV9, the J call TRBJ2-3, with 7 bases aligning to TRBD2. Trimming cost V 0 bases and J 2 bases; bases outside gene matches: 3. Per germline, CDR1 SGDLS and CDR2 YYNGEE. This CDR3 is 15 amino acids long.